This TCR beta chain was documented in a study of cytomegalovirus exposure and HLA in healthy donors. PCR involved 60 Vbeta and 13 Jbeta primers. Profiled with immunoSEQ multiplex PCR; TCRdb holds only in-frame clones, not every one. The sample has 95,000 to 150,000 clones, over 60% seen once. This clone was found once. V shed 0 bases, J shed 5 bases, and the junction held 9 bases outside the gene matches. Germline-derived CDR1 and CDR2 are MGHDK and SYGVNS. This CDR3 has 16 residues. What was sequenced was PBMCs. This TCR came from a young man in good health and CMV-seronegative. The chain carries TRBV25-1 and TRBJ2-5; 7 positions match TRBD1. The CDR3 nucleotides are TGTGCCAGCAGTGAATATCCCACAGGGGATAGGGAGACCCAGTACTTC. It encodes CASSEYPTGDRETQYF.